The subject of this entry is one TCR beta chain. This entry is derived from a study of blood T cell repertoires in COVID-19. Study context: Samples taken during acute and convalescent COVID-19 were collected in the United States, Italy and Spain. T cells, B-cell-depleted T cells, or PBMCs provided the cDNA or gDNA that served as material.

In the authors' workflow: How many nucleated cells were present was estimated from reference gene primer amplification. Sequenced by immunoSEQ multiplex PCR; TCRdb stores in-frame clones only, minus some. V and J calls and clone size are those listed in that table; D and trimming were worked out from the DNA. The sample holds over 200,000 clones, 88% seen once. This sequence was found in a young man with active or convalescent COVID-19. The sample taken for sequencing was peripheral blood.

In DNA form, the CDR3 reads TGTGCCAGCAGCCACAGACTAGAGGAGACCCAGTACTTC. Residues: CASSHRLEETQYF. V usage is TRBV11-3 and J usage is TRBJ2-5, with TRBD2 as a possible D gene (6 bases). Between the trimmed V and J ends, which lost 5 bases and 5 bases, there was a span of 12 bases. The germline CDR1 and CDR2 sequences are SGHNT and YENEEA. CDR3 size: 13 residues.